In its sample, the clone carrying this T cell receptor (beta chain) was seen many times. The target antigen is unknown. Unmatched junction bases numbered 8, after V lost 2 bases and J lost 5 bases. The germline V gene encodes CDR1 SGHRS and CDR2 YFSETQ. This CDR3 spans 17 amino acids. The sample comes from a study of T cells after yellow fever vaccination. Looking at the study overall: Preparation used SMART-Seq v4 Ultra Low Input for the low-cell-number fractions. Findings and caveats of the study: Clonotypes found in both CD4 and CD8 compartments made up a small share. Although the secondary response was weaker, it peaked faster, at day 5 versus 15.

A 5'RACE template-switching step, the method used to make TCR cDNA, added a universal primer site and UMIs. TCRdb fed the 5' RACE reads into MiXCR, producing one record per CDR3 protein. The sample carries about 160,000 distinct CDR3 sequences, 6% to 7.5% recorded once. J is TRBJ2-1 and V is TRBV5-1; 12 bases agree with TRBD2. This TCR was sampled from a man aged 18 to 29 who received the YFV17D yellow fever vaccine. The material was CD4+ T cells sorted from PBMCs, obtained 5 days after the first yellow fever vaccination. CDR3 sequence (DNA): TGCGCCAGCAGCTTCGGACTAGCGGGGAATCTCAACAATGAGCAGTTCTTC. This gives the protein CASSFGLAGNLNNEQFF.